These 22 T cell receptor beta chains came from one sample sequenced in a study of control samples from healthy donors and cancer patients. Clones were sequenced by immunoSEQ multiplex PCR, and TCRdb holds only the in-frame ones, with some missing. The top ten hold 0.58% of the sample, which has approximately 120,000 clones, approximately 92% seen once. The sample taken for sequencing was PBMCs. These receptor sequences come from an older man with head and neck cancer.

This clone has only a few counts. The chain links TRBV7-6 to TRBJ2-5; TRBD2 is a possible D gene (5 bases). V dropped 4 bases and J dropped 5 bases, with 5 bases sitting between them. The V gene's germline CDR1 is SGHVS and CDR2 FNYEAQ. CDR3 length: 11 residues. In DNA form, the CDR3 reads TGTGCCAGCAGCTCGGGGGAGACCCAGTACTTC. Translating gives CASSSGETQYF.

The chain employs TRBV6-5 and TRBJ1-1; D may be TRBD1 (5 bases). The CDR3 is 14 residues long. CDR1 MNHEY and CDR2 SVGAGI come from the germline V gene. V dropped 5 bases and J dropped 1 base, with 11 bases sitting between them. The CDR3 sequence is CASSKTGENTEAFF. The CDR3 DNA reads as TGTGCCAGCAGTAAGACGGGGGAGAACACTGAAGCTTTCTTT.

The chain combines TRBV18 with TRBJ2-5; 14 bases are a match to TRBD2. With 5 bases clipped from V and 1 base from J, the junction kept 6 bases outside the gene matches. The germline V gene encodes CDR1 KGHSH and CDR2 LQKENI. The CDR3 contains 17 residues. This CDR3 is CASSAGTSGSGQETQYF. DNA for the CDR3: TGTGCCAGCTCAGCGGGGACTAGCGGGAGCGGCCAAGAGACCCAGTACTTC.

V gene TRBV19 combines with J gene TRBJ1-1, with D possibly being TRBD1 (6 bases). This CDR3 is 13 amino acids long. Trimming shortened V by 5 bases and J by 8 bases, and 15 bases separated the two germline ends. Per the germline V gene, CDR1 is LNHDA and CDR2 is SQIVND (reference sequence). The CDR3 nucleotides are TGTGCCAGTAGTGGATGGGGGGGCCTCGAAGCTTTCTTT. As protein: CASSGWGGLEAFF.

The chain is built from TRBV18 and TRBJ1-2, with TRBD1 matching over 11 bases. The CDR3 is made up of 14 amino acids. V lost 6 bases and J lost 3; bases outside the gene matches: 3. Germline values: CDR1 KGHSH, CDR2 LQKENI. Written as DNA, the CDR3 is TGTGCCAGCTCGGGGACAGGGGGTTACTATGGCTACACCTTC. It yields the protein CASSGTGGYYGYTF.

The genes are TRBV27 and TRBJ1-1; 10 positions agree with TRBD1. The J segment lost 2 bases and the V segment lost 7 bases, leaving 4 bases of the junction unmatched. The CDR3 is made up of 14 amino acids. Germline CDR1 and CDR2: MNHEY and SMNVEV (reference sequence). CDR3 sequence reads: CASTTGGANTEAFF. CDR3 in DNA: TGTGCCAGCACGACAGGGGGCGCTAACACTGAAGCTTTCTTT.

This rearrangement joins TRBV7-9 to TRBJ1-5, with no clear D. Trimming stripped 2 bases from V and 1 base from J, with 15 bases between. Germline assignment: CDR1 SEHNR and CDR2 FQNEAQ (reference sequence). The CDR3 is 17 amino acids. CDR3 sequence reads: CASSLTLSFGSNQPQHF. CDR3 bases: TGTGCCAGCAGCTTAACTCTTTCTTTCGGAAGCAATCAGCCCCAGCATTTT.

This chain joins TRBV5-4 and TRBJ2-7; 9 nucleotides align to TRBD1. Trimming took 0 bases from V and 7 from J; bases not matched to a gene: 8. Germline V CDR1 and CDR2: SGHNT, YYREEE (reference sequence). This CDR3 has 15 residues. The CDR3 protein is CASSLGRDRVGEQYF. The CDR3 DNA sequence: TGTGCCAGCAGCTTGGGTAGGGACAGGGTTGGGGAGCAGTACTTC. Full variable domain (missing parts from reference TRBV5-4 and TRBJ2-7): ETGVTQSPTHLIKTRGQQVTLRCSSQSGHNTVSWYQQALGQGPQFIFQYYREEENGRGNFPPRFSGLQFPNYSSELNVNALELDDSALYLCASSLGRDRVGEQYFGPGTRLTVT.

The chain recombines TRBV6-5 with TRBJ1-2, with TRBD1 as a possible D gene (5 bases). Between the trimmed V and J ends, which lost 7 bases and 4 bases, there was a span of 10 bases. Per the germline V gene, CDR1 is MNHEY and CDR2 is SVGAGI. The CDR3 spans 12 residues. The CDR3 region has the DNA TGTGCCAGCACTTCGGGGGGCTATGGCTACACCTTC. It codes for CASTSGGYGYTF.

V usage is TRBV24-1 and J usage is TRBJ2-5; 9 bases align to TRBD1. The V gene end was trimmed by 4 bases and the J gene end by 7 bases; junction bases not matched to a gene: 3. Per germline, CDR1 KGHDR and CDR2 SFDVKD. This CDR3 has 13 amino acids. CDR3 sequence (DNA): TGTGCCACCAGTGAAGGGGGACAGGGGACCCAGTACTTC. Its translation: CATSEGGQGTQYF.

The CDR3 DNA reads as TGTGCCAGCAGTCCAGCTCAGCGTGGTCTAGAGACCCAGTACTTC. Translated, it gives CASSPAQRGLETQYF. The chain joins TRBV7-9 to TRBJ2-5; no reliable D call. Germline CDR1 is SEHNR and CDR2 is FQNEAQ (reference sequence). This CDR3 comprises 15 residues. V lost 6 bases, J lost 4 bases, and 18 bases lay in between.

This chain links TRBV6-1 with TRBJ1-2; D uncertain. Germline CDR1 and CDR2: MNHNS and SASEGT. Trimming pared 6 bases from V and 3 bases from J, leaving 11 bases between. The CDR3 has 13 amino acids. As DNA, the CDR3 is TGTGCCAGCAGCCGCCCTCAGGACTATGGCTACACCTTC. Amino acids: CASSRPQDYGYTF.

The V gene is TRBV11-3, the J gene TRBJ2-2, with TRBD1 identical over 8 bases. The V gene end was trimmed by 3 bases and the J gene end by 5 bases; junction bases not matched to a gene: 5. In germline, CDR1 is SGHNT, CDR2 YENEEA. This CDR3 comprises 15 residues. The CDR3 DNA is TGTGCCAGCAGCTTGCGGACAGGGTTAACCGGGGAGCTGTTTTTT. Its protein product is CASSLRTGLTGELFF.

CDR3 amino acids: CASSLEPPGLGYEQYF. The CDR3 region has the DNA TGTGCCAGCAGCTTAGAACCCCCGGGACTAGGGTACGAGCAGTACTTC. This chain uses TRBV11-2 with TRBJ2-7; 8 nucleotides line up with TRBD2. The V gene end was trimmed by 0 bases and the J gene end by 4 bases; junction bases not matched to a gene: 8. In germline, CDR1 is SGHAT, CDR2 FQNNGV. The CDR3 contains 16 residues.

The chain is built from TRBV6-4 and TRBJ1-2, with no clear D. Trimming took 2 bases from V and 3 from J, leaving 13 bases between them. Germline values: CDR1 MRHNA, CDR2 SNTAGT. CDR3 size: 15 residues. The CDR3 nucleotides read TGTGCCAGCAGTGACCACGGGGTTGGTGACTATGGCTACACCTTC. It is translated as CASSDHGVGDYGYTF.

This chain links TRBV6-5 with TRBJ1-2; TRBD1 is a possible D gene (5 bases). This CDR3 spans 15 amino acids. Germline V gene data show CDR1 as MNHEY and CDR2 as SVGAGI. The V gene lost 0 bases and the J gene lost 4 bases, with 12 bases spanning the gap. The CDR3: CASSYSGGLGYGYTF. The CDR3 region has the DNA TGTGCCAGCAGTTACTCCGGGGGGTTGGGCTATGGCTACACCTTC.

CDR3 sequence reads: CASSGDRTEQYF. The CDR3 DNA reads as TGTGCCAGCAGTGGAGACAGGACCGAGCAGTACTTC. The chain has TRBV12-3 or TRBV12-4 and TRBJ2-7; D is possibly TRBD1 (6 bases). Between the trimmed V and J ends, which lost 5 bases and 6 bases, there was a span of 11 bases. The CDR3 length is 12 residues.

The chain joins TRBV5-5 to TRBJ1-6; perhaps TRBD1 as D (6 bases). V lost 2 bases and J 8 bases, leaving 20 bases between the germline ends. In germline, CDR1 is SGHKS, CDR2 YYEKEE (reference sequence). This CDR3 is built from 17 residues. The CDR3 sequence: CASSLYRQGRGDSPLHF. The CDR3 nucleotides are TGTGCCAGCAGCTTATATAGGCAGGGGAGAGGTGATTCACCCCTCCACTTT.

The chain joins TRBV5-4 to TRBJ2-7; 15 bases align to TRBD2. The CDR3 spans 16 residues. The germline gives CDR1 SGHNT, CDR2 YYREEE (reference sequence). V shed 4 bases, J shed 1 base, and the junction held 3 bases outside the gene matches. The CDR3 bases are TGTGCCAGCAGCGGCGGACTAGCGGGAGGGTCCTACGAGCAGTACTTC. Amino acids: CASSGGLAGGSYEQYF.

V is TRBV6-5 and J is TRBJ2-2; 9 bases are a match to TRBD1. The CDR3 covers 15 residues. Germline assignment: CDR1 MNHEY and CDR2 SVGAGI. Unmatched junction bases numbered 5, after V lost 5 bases and J lost 4 bases. This chain's CDR3 is CASSKGDRATGELFF. Written as DNA, the CDR3 is TGTGCCAGCAGTAAGGGGGACAGGGCCACCGGGGAGCTGTTTTTT.

This clone was found once. J is TRBJ2-1 and V is TRBV30; 9 nucleotides match TRBD2. V shed 0 bases and J 5 bases; nucleotides not matched to a gene: 8. The V gene's germline CDR1 is GTSNPN and CDR2 SVGIG (reference sequence). This CDR3 is built from 16 residues. The CDR3 protein is CAWSVKISGGNNEQFF. The CDR3 nucleotides read TGTGCCTGGAGTGTTAAAATTAGCGGGGGAAACAATGAGCAGTTCTTC.

This chain joins TRBV7-9 and TRBJ1-4; 9 positions match TRBD1. The CDR3 spans 14 residues. V gave up 4 bases and J gave up 8 bases; unmatched junction bases: 5. From germline, CDR1 is SEHNR and CDR2 FQNEAQ (reference sequence). This CDR3 is CASSSGTGIEKLFF. For the CDR3, the DNA is TGTGCCAGCAGCTCCGGGACAGGGATAGAAAAACTGTTTTTT.